The next 30 T cell receptor beta chains were all read from a single sample in a study of OX40 agonist ivuxolimab in advanced cancers. Produced via immunoSEQ multiplex PCR; TCRdb's table is partial and in-frame only. The sample has 75,000 to 100,000 clones, 91% seen once. This specimen was CD4+ or CD8+ T cells sorted from blood, taken in a trial of the OX40 agonist ivuxolimab. These receptors were collected from an adult with an advanced solid tumor such as melanoma, head and neck, liver or kidney cancer.

The chain is built from TRBV5-1 and TRBJ1-1; D is possibly TRBD1 (5 bases). Per germline, CDR1 SGHRS and CDR2 YFSETQ. The CDR3 spans 12 residues. Trimming removed 2 bases from V and 11 bases from J, with 13 bases in between. CDR3 region: CASSLDQGRAFF. The CDR3 coding sequence is TGCGCCAGCAGCTTAGATCAGGGAAGGGCTTTCTTT.

A note on this clone: The junction does not match germline at one end; this may be a read error. The chain joins TRBV7-8 to TRBJ2-3, with a weak D call TRBD2 (5 bases). This CDR3 comprises 15 residues. CDR1 and CDR2 from the germline V gene are SGHVS and FQNEAQ. The CDR3 DNA reads as TGTGCCAGCAGGCAAGAGGGCAGTTACACAAATACGCAGTATTTT. This encodes CASRQEGSYTNTQYF.

This chain uses TRBV28 with TRBJ2-7, with 7 bases that match TRBD1. The CDR3 totals 16 residues. Per the germline V gene, CDR1 is MDHEN and CDR2 is SYDVKM. V lost 6 bases, J lost 4 bases, and 15 bases stayed unmatched. The DNA for the CDR3 is TGTGCCAGCAGACGGGACAGCCGGGGAGATACATACGAGCAGTACTTC. Translating gives CASRRDSRGDTYEQYF.

This clone appeared a few times. CDR3 bases: TGTGCCAGCAGCTTAGACCAGGGGAAGTATACTGAAGCTTTCTTT. This codes for CASSLDQGKYTEAFF. The V gene is TRBV7-2, the J gene TRBJ1-1; a possible D gene is TRBD1 (6 bases). CDR1 SGHTA and CDR2 FQGNSA come from the germline V gene. The germline V and J ends were trimmed by 1 base and 5 bases, with 14 bases remaining between them. This CDR3 has 15 amino acids.

This sequence joins TRBV7-7 and TRBJ2-3, with TRBD1 identical over 8 bases. Germline-derived CDR1 and CDR2 are SSHAT and FNYEAQ (reference sequence). The J segment lost 3 bases and the V segment lost 6 bases, leaving 8 bases of the junction unmatched. The CDR3 extends over 15 amino acids. The CDR3 bases are TGTGCCAGCAGTATAGGCACAGGGGGGACAGATACGCAGTATTTT. This translates into CASSIGTGGTDTQYF.

The chain uses TRBV27 and TRBJ2-3; 11 bases map to TRBD2. This CDR3 is built from 15 residues. Germline V CDR1 and CDR2: MNHEY, SMNVEV (reference sequence). The CDR3 nucleotides are TGTGTCACCGGGACTAGCGGAGACTACACAGATACGCAGTATTTT. Its protein product is CVTGTSGDYTDTQYF.

V gene TRBV4-1 combines with J gene TRBJ2-5; the match to TRBD2 covers 10 bases. The CDR3 covers 17 residues. CDR1 is MGHRA and CDR2 is YSYEKL in the germline V gene. Germline trimming cut 0 bases from V and 1 base from J; bases unmatched to any gene: 5. The CDR3 sequence: CASSQDPSSGGQETQYF. The CDR3 DNA reads as TGCGCCAGCAGCCAAGATCCGTCTAGCGGGGGCCAAGAGACCCAGTACTTC.

The chain employs TRBV5-4 and TRBJ1-4; D not resolved. Germline-derived CDR1 and CDR2 are SGHNT and YYREEE (reference sequence). The CDR3 runs to 14 residues. Trimming removed 3 bases at V and 3 bases at J, with 9 bases between. The CDR3 region is CASSSRASNEKLFF. In nucleotides, the CDR3 is TGTGCCAGCAGCTCCCGGGCCTCTAATGAAAAACTGTTTTTT.

V is TRBV5-1 and J is TRBJ1-2, with a possible D match to TRBD1 (5 bases). Trimming pared 0 bases from V and 0 bases from J, leaving 12 bases between. The CDR3 sequence is 16 residues long. CDR1 and CDR2 (germline): SGHRS, YFSETQ. CDR3 protein: CASSLVSGVANYGYTF. CDR3 DNA: TGCGCCAGCAGCTTGGTTTCGGGGGTAGCTAACTATGGCTACACCTTC.

This chain uses TRBV7-2 with TRBJ2-3; 10 nucleotides agree with TRBD2. Germline V lookup: CDR1 SGHTA, CDR2 FQGNSA. The CDR3 length is 18 residues. Unmatched junction bases numbered 12, after V lost 1 base and J lost 5 bases. The CDR3 DNA is TGTGCCAGCAGCTTAGATCCTAGCGGGAGTTTTCAAGTAGATACGCAGTATTTT. Its protein is CASSLDPSGSFQVDTQYF. Variable domain in full (rest from reference TRBV7-2 and TRBJ2-3): GAGVSQSPSNKVTEKGKDVELRCDPISGHTALYWYRQSLGQGLEFLIYFQGNSAPDKSGLPSDRFSAERTGGSVSTLTIQRTQQEDSAVYLCASSLDPSGSFQVDTQYFGPGTRLTVL.

The rearrangement joins TRBV27 to TRBJ1-6, with no clear D. The CDR3 consists of 15 residues. Germline V CDR1 and CDR2: MNHEY, SMNVEV (reference sequence). The V gene lost 6 bases and the J gene lost 7 bases, with 16 bases spanning the gap. CDR3 amino acids: CASSLREQRNSPLHF. CDR3 nucleotide sequence: TGTGCCAGCAGCCTCCGGGAGCAGAGGAATTCACCCCTCCACTTT.

This clone appeared once. The chain recombines TRBV5-4 with TRBJ2-3; D ambiguous. Trimming left V 4 bases short and J 2 bases short, with 17 bases between. CDR1 is SGHNT and CDR2 is YYREEE in the germline V gene (reference sequence). This CDR3 region has 16 residues. The CDR3: CASSPVGLAHTDTQYF. DNA of the CDR3: TGTGCCAGCAGCCCGGTTGGATTAGCTCACACAGATACGCAGTATTTT. Full variable domain (outside the CDR3, taken from reference TRBV5-4 and TRBJ2-3): ETGVTQSPTHLIKTRGQQVTLRCSSQSGHNTVSWYQQALGQGPQFIFQYYREEENGRGNFPPRFSGLQFPNYSSELNVNALELDDSALYLCASSPVGLAHTDTQYFGPGTRLTVL.

The chain links TRBV5-1 to TRBJ1-6, with TRBD1 as a possible D gene (5 bases). The CDR3 contains 17 residues. Germline assignment: CDR1 SGHRS and CDR2 YFSETQ. With 4 bases removed from V and 0 bases from J, the gap between germline ends came to 14 bases. The CDR3, as DNA: TGCGCCAGCAGCCCTTGGGGGAAGAGCTCCTATAATTCACCCCTCCACTTT. As protein: CASSPWGKSSYNSPLHF. The complete variable domain, with remaining parts taken from reference TRBV5-1 and TRBJ1-6, reads KAGVTQTPRYLIKTRGQQVTLSCSPISGHRSVSWYQQTPGQGLQFLFEYFSETQRNKGNFPGRFSGRQFSNSRSEMNVSTLELGDSALYLCASSPWGKSSYNSPLHFGNGTRLTVT.

V usage is TRBV7-8 and J usage is TRBJ2-7, with D perhaps matching TRBD1 (6 bases). The germline CDR1 and CDR2 sequences are SGHVS and FQNEAQ. Trimming took off 1 base at V and 4 bases at J, with 17 bases between the two ends. The CDR3 has 16 amino acids. This chain's CDR3 is CASSLVPGTPNYEQYF. The CDR3 DNA reads as TGTGCCAGCAGCTTAGTTCCCGGGACACCTAATTACGAGCAGTACTTC.

The J gene is TRBJ2-2, the V gene TRBV5-3; 12 bases agree with TRBD2. TRBV5-3 belongs to the ORF category, with a function that is uncertain. This CDR3 comprises 15 residues. Trimming took 5 bases from V and 7 from J; bases not matched to a gene: 6. This CDR3 is CARRPSGRADGELFF. CDR3 coding DNA: TGTGCCAGAAGACCTAGCGGGAGGGCCGACGGGGAGCTGTTTTTT.

The chain couples TRBV28 to TRBJ2-6; the match to TRBD1 covers 8 bases. Per the germline V gene, CDR1 is MDHEN and CDR2 is SYDVKM. The CDR3 has 18 residues. The junction had 11 bases not matched to a gene; V was cut back by 7 bases and J by 0 bases. CDR3 nucleotide sequence: TGTGCCAGCACCGCCTCAGGGGGCAGATTCTCTGGGGCCAACGTCCTGACTTTC. Its protein is CASTASGGRFSGANVLTF.

With respect to this clone: The same CDR3 is also encoded by other DNA sequences in this sample. The chain carries TRBV9 and TRBJ2-3; no reliable D call. Germline CDR1 is SGDLS and CDR2 is YYNGEE. The germline V and J ends were trimmed by 1 base and 1 base, with 10 bases remaining between them. The CDR3 length is 15 residues. CDR3: CASSVQASGTDTQYF. As DNA, the CDR3 is TGTGCCAGCAGCGTACAGGCCTCGGGCACAGATACGCAGTATTTT.

V usage is TRBV7-2 and J usage is TRBJ2-1; TRBD2 matches 11 bases. The trim removed 3 bases at V and 6 bases at J, leaving 7 bases unmatched. The length of the CDR3 is 16 residues. CDR1 SGHTA and CDR2 FQGNSA come from the germline V gene. CDR3 nucleotides: TGTGCCAGCAGCTTGTACGGGACTAGCGGTCTCAATGAGCAGTTCTTC. This gives the protein CASSLYGTSGLNEQFF.

This chain joins TRBV11-2 and TRBJ2-5, with TRBD1 matching 9 bases. V shed 5 bases, J shed 5 bases, and the junction held 6 bases outside the gene matches. The CDR3 covers 14 residues. Germline CDR1 reads SGHAT; CDR2 reads FQNNGV. CDR3 in DNA: TGTGCCAGCAGCCTAACAGGGGGCCAGGAGACCCAGTACTTC. Amino acid sequence: CASSLTGGQETQYF.

This rearrangement joins TRBV7-6 to TRBJ2-7; 9 bases are a match to TRBD1. The germline gives CDR1 SGHVS, CDR2 FNYEAQ. After removal of 4 bases from V and 5 bases from J, the junction contained 9 bases not matched to a gene. This CDR3 spans 15 amino acids. CDR3 DNA sequence: TGTGCCAGCAGCTCAACCCGGGACAGGGCCAACGAGCAGTACTTC. Amino acid sequence: CASSSTRDRANEQYF.

The chain recombines TRBV28 with TRBJ2-2; D unresolved. The germline CDR1 and CDR2 sequences are MDHEN and SYDVKM. The CDR3 is 14 residues long. The V end lost 6 bases, the J end lost 2 bases, and 10 bases lay between the germline ends. CDR3 amino acids: CASRSTANTGELFF. As DNA, the CDR3 is TGTGCCAGCAGATCGACCGCAAACACCGGGGAGCTGTTTTTT.

This chain uses TRBV7-9 with TRBJ2-3; 13 bases align to TRBD2. The CDR3 length is 19 residues. Germline V gene data show CDR1 as SEHNR and CDR2 as FQNEAQ (reference sequence). After removal of 1 base from V and 2 bases from J, the junction contained 9 bases not matched to a gene. CDR3 residues: CASSLGGTSGTRDTDTQYF. As DNA, the CDR3 is TGTGCCAGCAGCTTAGGAGGGACTAGCGGGACCCGCGACACAGATACGCAGTATTTT.

The gene calls are TRBV30 and TRBJ1-5; possible D gene TRBD1, 5 bases. The CDR3 sequence is 13 residues long. Trimming shortened V by 2 bases and J by 4 bases, and 9 bases separated the two germline ends. Germline CDR1 and CDR2: GTSNPN and SVGIG (reference sequence). The CDR3 here is CAWSSGGNQPQHF. The CDR3 DNA sequence: TGTGCCTGGAGTTCCGGGGGAAATCAGCCCCAGCATTTT.

The genes are TRBV5-4 and TRBJ2-3; 13 bases agree with TRBD2. In germline, CDR1 is SGHNT, CDR2 YYREEE (reference sequence). The CDR3 is 17 residues long. J gave up 3 bases and V 4 bases, and 8 bases lay outside the gene matches. CDR3 amino acids: CASSPRLAGGETDTQYF. CDR3 DNA: TGTGCCAGCAGCCCCCGACTAGCGGGAGGTGAGACAGATACGCAGTATTTT. The full variable domain, rest sourced from reference TRBV5-4 and TRBJ2-3, is ETGVTQSPTHLIKTRGQQVTLRCSSQSGHNTVSWYQQALGQGPQFIFQYYREEENGRGNFPPRFSGLQFPNYSSELNVNALELDDSALYLCASSPRLAGGETDTQYFGPGTRLTVL.

This clone occurred once. The chain is built from TRBV11-2 and TRBJ2-7; TRBD2 aligns across 11 bases. The V gene's germline CDR1 is SGHAT and CDR2 FQNNGV. The V gene end was trimmed by 1 base and the J gene end by 6 bases; junction bases not matched to a gene: 2. CDR3 length: 14 residues. The CDR3 loop is CASSLGGLAAEQYF. The CDR3 DNA reads as TGTGCCAGCAGCTTAGGGGGACTAGCGGCCGAGCAGTACTTC. Full variable domain (rest looked up from reference TRBV11-2 and TRBJ2-7): EAGVAQSPRYKIIEKRQSVAFWCNPISGHATLYWYQQILGQGPKLLIQFQNNGVVDDSQLPKDRFSAERLKGVDSTLKIQPAKLEDSAVYLCASSLGGLAAEQYFGPGTRLTVT.

This rearrangement joins TRBV6-5 to TRBJ2-3; 7 bases are a match to TRBD1. J lost 3 bases, V lost 5 bases, and 8 bases had no gene match. Germline V gene sequence: CDR1 MNHEY, CDR2 SVGAGI. The CDR3 contains 15 residues. The CDR3, as DNA: TGTGCCAGCAGTCTCCGACAGGGAATTACAGATACGCAGTATTTT. Its protein product is CASSLRQGITDTQYF.

A single count supports this clone. V is TRBV7-9 and J is TRBJ1-1; TRBD1 matches at 10 bases. V lost 0 bases, J lost 4 bases, and 5 bases stayed unmatched. This CDR3 comprises 16 residues. Germline assignment: CDR1 SEHNR and CDR2 FQNEAQ (reference sequence). The CDR3 here is CASSLAAGQGGTEAFF. Written as DNA, the CDR3 is TGTGCCAGCAGCTTAGCTGCCGGACAGGGGGGCACTGAAGCTTTCTTT.

The chain couples TRBV5-1 to TRBJ2-1; 9 bases align to TRBD2. This CDR3 contains 15 residues. Germline V lookup: CDR1 SGHRS, CDR2 YFSETQ. The V and J ends lost 7 bases and 5 bases, in that order; junction bases with no gene match: 10. The CDR3 DNA reads TGCGCCAGCCACCTTGGAGCTAGCGGGAACAATGAGCAGTTCTTC. Protein product: CASHLGASGNNEQFF.

V gene TRBV18 combines with J gene TRBJ1-1; possible D gene TRBD1, 5 bases. The V gene lost 0 bases and the J gene lost 1 base, with 9 bases spanning the gap. The CDR3 loop spans 15 amino acids. CDR1 and CDR2 (germline): KGHSH, LQKENI. The chain's CDR3 is CASSPPEGRNTEAFF. As DNA, the CDR3 is TGTGCCAGCTCACCACCGGAGGGGAGGAACACTGAAGCTTTCTTT.

This chain uses TRBV11-2 with TRBJ2-3, with TRBD2 as a possible D gene (6 bases). The V end lost 3 bases, the J end lost 1 base, and 23 bases lay between the germline ends. Germline loops: CDR1 SGHAT, CDR2 FQNNGV. CDR3 length: 19 residues. The CDR3 DNA follows: TGTGCCAGCAGCTTCCACCGGCAGCGGGCCACGGTTGGCACAGATACGCAGTATTTT. Its translation is CASSFHRQRATVGTDTQYF.